The 20 T cell receptor beta chains presented below share a single source sample, sequenced in a study of T cells in Graves' hyperthyroidism and ophthalmopathy. Amplified TCR beta CDR3 regions derived from RNA transcripts. The HTBI primer set was used in a first-round RT-PCR of the TCR CDR3. TCRdb analysed the multiplex PCR reads with MiXCR anew, one entry per CDR3 protein. The sample records about 360,000 distinct CDR3 sequences, approximately 14% being singletons. Material for sequencing was blood. These receptors all stem from a woman aged 18 to 35 with Graves' hyperthyroidism that later progressed to Graves' ophthalmopathy.

This clonotype was seen at least ten times. The gene calls are TRBV7-8 and TRBJ2-7, with D possibly being TRBD2 (5 bases). The CDR3 is made up of 14 amino acids. The V end was cut by 5 bases, the J end by 3 bases, with 14 bases between. Germline loops: CDR1 SGHVS, CDR2 FQNEAQ. The DNA of the CDR3 is TGTGCCAGCAGCACTAGGACCCGACACTACGAGCAGTACTTC. This encodes CASSTRTRHYEQYF.

The sample holds a few counts of this clonotype. The gene calls are TRBV20-1 and TRBJ2-4, with D possibly being TRBD2 (6 bases). Trimming took off 3 bases at V and 7 bases at J, with 10 bases between the two ends. In germline, CDR1 is DFQATT, CDR2 SNEGSKA (reference sequence). The CDR3 spans 12 residues. The CDR3 DNA sequence: TGCAGTGCTAGCCCTAGCGCTAACATTCAGTACTTC. Translation gives CSASPSANIQYF.

This clonotype was detected many times. The chain couples TRBV12-3 or TRBV12-4 to TRBJ1-1; D perhaps matches TRBD1 (6 bases). This CDR3 spans 14 amino acids. The V end was cut by 6 bases, the J end by 1 base, with 12 bases between. The CDR3 nucleotides read TGTGCCAGCAGACTTGACAGGTCGAACACTGAAGCTTTCTTT. Its translation is CASRLDRSNTEAFF.

This sequence joins TRBV6-2 or TRBV6-3 and TRBJ2-5; D possibly uses TRBD1 or TRBD2 (5 bases each). The V and J ends lost 2 bases and 5 bases respectively, with 15 bases between them. The CDR3 is 15 residues long. Germline V gene sequence: CDR1 MNHEY, CDR2 SVGEGT. As DNA, the CDR3 is TGTGCCAGCAGTTACGTGGGGGTCCTCGGGGAGACCCAGTACTTC. Amino acid sequence: CASSYVGVLGETQYF.

This clonotype showed up many times. The chain employs TRBV15 and TRBJ1-4; D remains ambiguous. The CDR3 consists of 14 residues. Trimming took off 3 bases at V and 1 base at J, with 6 bases between the two ends. The germline V gene has CDR1 LNHNV and CDR2 YYDKDF (reference sequence). CDR3 residues: CATSSGITNEKLFF. Written as DNA, the CDR3 is TGTGCCACCAGCAGCGGGATAACTAATGAAAAACTGTTTTTT.

There are many counts of this clonotype. The chain carries TRBV6-1 and TRBJ2-3; D is unclear. This CDR3 has 13 amino acids. The germline V gene has CDR1 MNHNS and CDR2 SASEGT. The V and J ends lost 6 bases and 1 base respectively, with 8 bases between them. The DNA of the CDR3 is TGTGCCAGCAGGAAGAGACGCACAGATACGCAGTATTTT. Amino acid sequence: CASRKRRTDTQYF.

The J gene is TRBJ2-7, the V gene TRBV10-2; D may be TRBD1 (6 bases). Trimming cost V 7 bases and J 0 bases, with 13 bases left between them. This CDR3 has 14 residues. Germline CDR1 WSHSY, CDR2 SAAADI. The CDR3 is CASIRTVSSYEQYF. The CDR3 DNA sequence: TGCGCCAGCATAAGGACAGTAAGCTCCTACGAGCAGTACTTC.

Remarks on this clonotype: A much larger clone lies one base from this, so it may be a read error. The chain employs TRBV7-8 and TRBJ1-4; no definite D call. The germline CDR1 and CDR2 sequences are SGHVS and FQNEAQ. This CDR3 is built from 14 residues. Trimming removed 3 bases at V and 0 bases at J, with 5 bases between. The CDR3 region has the DNA TGTGCCAGCAGCTTCACAGCAACTAATGAAAAACTGTTTTTT. Translating gives CASSFTATNEKLFF.

On this clonotype: One junction end disagrees with the germline gene, perhaps due to a read error. The CDR3 DNA sequence: TGTGTCAGCAGCCCAAAGCTGTTCTCCTACGAGCAGTACTTC. This gives the protein CVSSPKLFSYEQYF. This chain uses TRBV9 with TRBJ2-7; D remains unclear. The length of the CDR3 is 14 residues. Germline lookup yields CDR1 SGDLS and CDR2 YYNGEE.

This chain links TRBV27 with TRBJ2-7; D not certain. The V and J ends lost 10 bases and 6 bases respectively, with 16 bases between them. This CDR3 contains 12 residues. The germline gives CDR1 MNHEY, CDR2 SMNVEV (reference sequence). This CDR3 reads CATHGSSTEQYF. The CDR3 coding sequence is TGTGCCACCCACGGGTCTTCAACCGAGCAGTACTTC.

In DNA, the CDR3 is TGCAGTGCTAGTGGGACTCCCGGGGTCACTGAAGCTTTCTTT. It is translated as CSASGTPGVTEAFF. The J gene is TRBJ1-1, the V gene TRBV20-1, with D tentatively TRBD1 (5 bases). V was shortened by 3 bases and J by 4 bases, with 15 bases between the two germline ends. Looked up from germline, CDR1 is DFQATT and CDR2 is SNEGSKA (reference sequence). This CDR3 region has 14 residues.

V is TRBV15 and J is TRBJ2-7; D is ambiguous. Trimming took off 0 bases at V and 13 bases at J, with 16 bases between the two ends. The length of the CDR3 is 13 residues. CDR1 and CDR2 from the germline V gene are LNHNV and YYDKDF (reference sequence). CDR3 DNA sequence: TGTGCCACCAGCAGAGATCTTTCCCAGACCAAATACTTC. It yields the protein CATSRDLSQTKYF.

This clonotype was observed many times. The rearrangement uses TRBV28 and TRBJ2-2; D might be TRBD2 (5 bases). Germline-derived CDR1 and CDR2 are MDHEN and SYDVKM. The CDR3 extends over 14 amino acids. Between the trimmed V and J ends, which lost 1 base and 5 bases, there was a span of 8 bases. CDR3 amino acids: CASSLFRETGELFF. The CDR3 region has the DNA TGTGCCAGCAGTTTATTTAGGGAGACCGGGGAGCTGTTTTTT.

This clonotype was seen at least ten times. The chain couples TRBV7-8 to TRBJ2-1; D is perhaps TRBD2 (5 bases). Trimming removed 2 bases at V and 6 bases at J, with 17 bases between. Germline CDR1 is SGHVS and CDR2 is FQNEAQ. This CDR3 has 16 residues. The CDR3 DNA is TGTGCCAGCAGCTTATTCGGGGATTCCCCAGGCAATGAGCAGTTCTTC. Residues: CASSLFGDSPGNEQFF.

CDR3 sequence (DNA): TGTGCCAGCAGCCAAACGCCTAGCGGGAGGGCCGGCAATGAGCAGTTCTTC. This sequence encodes CASSQTPSGRAGNEQFF. V usage is TRBV3-1 and J usage is TRBJ2-1, with TRBD2 matching 12 bases. The CDR3 sequence is 17 residues long. Per the germline V gene, CDR1 is LGHDT and CDR2 is YNNKEL (reference sequence). V was pared by 2 bases and J by 6 bases, with 8 bases of the junction left unmatched.

This clonotype was seen at least ten times. The V and J genes are TRBV18 and TRBJ1-1; D uncertain. The CDR3 covers 14 residues. Trimming left V 5 bases short and J 4 bases short, with 14 bases between. Germline CDR1 is KGHSH and CDR2 is LQKENI. This CDR3 reads CASSDGRNLTEAFF. Written as DNA, the CDR3 is TGTGCCAGCTCAGATGGACGGAACCTCACTGAAGCTTTCTTT. The full variable domain, completed using reference TRBV18 and TRBJ1-1, is NAGVMQNPRHLVRRRGQEARLRCSPMKGHSHVYWYRQLPEEGLKFMVYLQKENIIDESGMPKERFSAEFPKEGPSILRIQQVVRGDSAAYFCASSDGRNLTEAFFGQGTRLTVV.

V and J are TRBV7-2 and TRBJ2-7, with 7 bases matching TRBD2. The CDR3 is 14 residues long. V trimming: 2 bases; J trimming: 3 bases; junction bases outside the gene matches: 4. The germline CDR1 and CDR2 sequences are SGHTA and FQGNSA. The CDR3 region is CASSLWGGGYEQYF. The CDR3, as DNA: TGTGCCAGCAGCTTATGGGGGGGGGGCTACGAGCAGTACTTC.

This clonotype occurred a few times. One base away lies a much larger clone, so this may be a sequencing read error. The V call is TRBV5-6, the J call TRBJ2-5, with a possible D match to TRBD1 (5 bases). The DNA end favors TRBJ2-1, so the J call may be wrong. There are 13 residues in the CDR3. Germline V gene data show CDR1 as SGHDT and CDR2 as YYEEEE. Here the CDR3 reads CASTRSGQETQFF. In nucleotides, the CDR3 is TGTGCCAGCACGAGGTCCGGACAAGAGACCCAGTTCTTC.

This clonotype was picked up a small number of times. The rearrangement joins TRBV27 to TRBJ2-3; 12 nucleotides match TRBD1. The trim removed 2 bases at V and 5 bases at J, leaving 11 bases unmatched. Germline V lookup: CDR1 MNHEY, CDR2 SMNVEV (reference sequence). The CDR3 is made up of 18 amino acids. The CDR3 region is CASSLHSPGQGARDTQYF. CDR3 DNA sequence: TGTGCCAGCAGTTTACACTCTCCGGGACAGGGGGCGCGAGATACGCAGTATTTT.

This clonotype was recorded at least ten times. The chain employs TRBV28 and TRBJ2-7, with 11 nucleotides matching TRBD2. Germline CDR1 MDHEN, CDR2 SYDVKM. CDR3 length equals 16 residues. The V segment lost 1 base and the J segment 0 bases; nucleotides outside the gene matches: 2. CDR3 in DNA: TGTGCCAGCAGTTTATCCGGGACTAGCGGCTCCTACGAGCAGTACTTC. It encodes CASSLSGTSGSYEQYF.